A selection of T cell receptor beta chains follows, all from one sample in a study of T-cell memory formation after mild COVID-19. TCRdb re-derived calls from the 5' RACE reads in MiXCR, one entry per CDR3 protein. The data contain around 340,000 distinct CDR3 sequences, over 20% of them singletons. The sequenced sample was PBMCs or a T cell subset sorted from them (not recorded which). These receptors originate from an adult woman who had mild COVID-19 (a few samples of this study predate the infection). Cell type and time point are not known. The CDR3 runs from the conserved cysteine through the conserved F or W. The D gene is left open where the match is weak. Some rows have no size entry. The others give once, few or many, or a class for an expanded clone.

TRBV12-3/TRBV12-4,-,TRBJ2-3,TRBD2,CASTSSMGGGTDTQYF,TGTGCCAGCACCTCCTCGATGGGGGGGGGCACAGATACGCAGTATTTT
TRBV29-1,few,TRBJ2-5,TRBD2,CSVLERPGLEETQYF,TGCAGCGTTCTAGAACGACCGGGACTAGAAGAGACCCAGTACTTC
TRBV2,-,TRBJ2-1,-,CASSATGSSYNEQFF,TGTGCCAGCAGCGCAACGGGGAGCTCCTACAATGAGCAGTTCTTC
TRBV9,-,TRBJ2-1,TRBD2,CASSDGAGPIYNEQFF,TGTGCCAGCAGCGATGGAGCGGGGCCAATTTACAATGAGCAGTTCTTC
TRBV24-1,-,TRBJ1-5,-,CATSDLVRGHSNQPQHF,TGTGCCACCAGTGATTTAGTTAGGGGACATAGCAATCAGCCCCAGCATTTT
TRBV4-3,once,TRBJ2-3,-,CASSQDSPLGGGDTQYF,TGCGCCAGCAGCCAAGATAGTCCCTTGGGGGGTGGAGATACGCAGTATTTT
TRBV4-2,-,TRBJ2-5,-,CASSQGVKDQETQYF,TGTGCCAGCAGCCAGGGGGTCAAGGACCAAGAGACCCAGTACTTC
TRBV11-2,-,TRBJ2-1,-,CASSMRSVNEQFF,TGTGCCAGCAGCATGCGTAGCGTCAATGAGCAGTTCTTC
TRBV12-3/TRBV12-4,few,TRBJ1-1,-,CASSPGRTEAFF,TGTGCCAGCAGTCCCGGAAGAACTGAAGCTTTCTTT
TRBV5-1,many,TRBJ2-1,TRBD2,CASSFGGRGYNEQFF,TGCGCCAGCAGCTTCGGCGGGAGGGGGTACAATGAGCAGTTCTTC
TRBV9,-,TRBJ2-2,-,CASSVAYYTGELFF,TGTGCCAGCAGCGTCGCATACTACACCGGGGAGCTGTTTTTT
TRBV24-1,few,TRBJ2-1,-,CATSDRTALNEQFF,TGTGCCACCAGTGATCGAACAGCGCTCAATGAGCAGTTCTTC
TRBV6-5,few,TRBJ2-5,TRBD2,CASRRLAGGRETQYF,TGTGCCAGCAGGCGACTAGCGGGGGGGAGGGAGACCCAGTACTTC
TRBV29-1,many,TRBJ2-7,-,CSAEQSNYEQYF,TGCAGCGCCGAGCAGAGCAACTACGAGCAGTACTTC
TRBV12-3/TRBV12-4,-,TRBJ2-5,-,CASSSTYQETQYF,TGTGCCAGCAGTTCAACGTACCAAGAGACCCAGTACTTC
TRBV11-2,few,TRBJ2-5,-,CASSQGPALQQETQYF,TGTGCCAGCAGCCAGGGGCCTGCCCTCCAACAAGAGACCCAGTACTTC
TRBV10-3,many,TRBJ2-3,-,CAISPTMTDTQYF,TGTGCCATCAGTCCGACTATGACAGATACGCAGTATTTT
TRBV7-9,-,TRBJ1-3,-,CALGPSGNTIYF,TGTGCGCTCGGACCCTCTGGAAACACCATATATTTT
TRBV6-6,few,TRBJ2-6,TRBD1,CASSRDRGSSGANVLTF,TGTGCCAGCAGTCGGGACAGGGGCAGCTCTGGGGCCAACGTCCTGACTTTC
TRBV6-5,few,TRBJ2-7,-,CASSLDQGYEQYF,TGTGCCAGCAGTTTGGATCAGGGGTACGAGCAGTACTTC
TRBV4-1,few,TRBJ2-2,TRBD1,CASSQVGQGTGELFF,TGCGCCAGCAGCCAAGTGGGACAGGGGACCGGGGAGCTGTTTTTT
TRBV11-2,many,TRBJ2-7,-,CASSLGGNEQYF,TGTGCCAGCAGCTTAGGGGGGAACGAGCAGTACTTC
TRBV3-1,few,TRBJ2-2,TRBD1,CASSQRTGFTGELFF,TGTGCCAGCAGCCAGCGGACAGGGTTCACCGGGGAGCTGTTTTTT
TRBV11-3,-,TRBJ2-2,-,CASSLDGWGHPNTGELFF,TGTGCCAGCAGCTTAGATGGGTGGGGACACCCGAACACCGGGGAGCTGTTTTTT
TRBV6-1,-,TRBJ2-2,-,CASSDRTNTGELFF,TGTGCCAGCAGTGATCGGACGAACACCGGGGAGCTGTTTTTT
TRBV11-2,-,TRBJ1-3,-,CASSLDNTIYF,TGTGCCAGCAGCTTAGACAACACCATATATTTT
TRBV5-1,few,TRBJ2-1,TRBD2,CASSLVVSGSTSYNEQFF,TGCGCCAGCAGCTTGGTTGTTAGCGGGAGTACCTCCTACAATGAGCAGTTCTTC
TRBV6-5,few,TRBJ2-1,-,CASSYSWEGNEQFF,TGTGCCAGCAGTTACTCATGGGAAGGGAATGAGCAGTTCTTC
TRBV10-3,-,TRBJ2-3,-,CATGGGLPSTDTQYF,TGTGCCACGGGTGGCGGGCTGCCTAGCACAGATACGCAGTATTTT